Shown below are 7 T cell receptor beta chains from a single sample sequenced in a study of blood T cell repertoires in COVID-19. The assay was immunoSEQ multiplex PCR, and TCRdb's table has in-frame clones only and misses some. Of about 210,000 clones in the sample, roughly 80% were seen once. The specimen was peripheral blood. The receptors were sampled from a woman in her seventies with COVID-19, enrolled during active disease.

The chain combines TRBV30 with TRBJ1-1; 8 bases map to TRBD1. This CDR3 spans 15 amino acids. The germline gives CDR1 GTSNPN, CDR2 SVGIG (reference sequence). Trimming at V came to 2 bases and at J to 3 bases, leaving 8 bases not matched to a gene. CDR3 DNA: TGTGCCTGGAGTCCCAGGACAGGGCCGTACACTGAAGCTTTCTTT. Amino acid sequence: CAWSPRTGPYTEAFF.

This clone was detected only a few times. This chain connects TRBV5-6 to TRBJ1-1, with 9 bases matching TRBD1. The germline V gene has CDR1 SGHDT and CDR2 YYEEEE. This CDR3 comprises 18 residues. V dropped 1 base and J dropped 1; count of bases not matched to a gene: 11. CDR3 residues: CASSLFTGTGMENTEAFF. For the CDR3, the DNA is TGTGCCAGCAGCTTGTTTACCGGGACAGGGATGGAGAACACTGAAGCTTTCTTT. Full variable domain (rest looked up from reference TRBV5-6 and TRBJ1-1): DAGVTQSPTHLIKTRGQQVTLRCSPKSGHDTVSWYQQALGQGPQFIFQYYEEEERQRGNFPDRFSGHQFPNYSSELNVNALLLGDSALYLCASSLFTGTGMENTEAFFGQGTRLTVV.

The chain uses TRBV7-2 and TRBJ1-1; the D is unclear. With 3 bases removed from V and 2 bases from J, the gap between germline ends came to 7 bases. The germline V gene has CDR1 SGHTA and CDR2 FQGNSA. The CDR3 loop spans 13 amino acids. CDR3 sequence: CASSFSRNTEAFF. DNA for the CDR3: TGTGCCAGCAGCTTTTCCCGTAACACTGAAGCTTTCTTT.

The J gene is TRBJ2-1, the V gene TRBV6-5; perhaps TRBD2 as D (6 bases). Germline V gives CDR1 MNHEY, CDR2 SVGAGI. CDR3 size: 12 residues. V lost 1 base, J lost 9 bases, and 7 bases lay in between. CDR3 in DNA: TGTGCCAGCAGTTACTTGCGGGGTGAGCAGTTCTTC. The encoded protein is CASSYLRGEQFF.

The chain uses TRBV5-1 and TRBJ2-2; 9 nucleotides agree with TRBD2. The CDR3 contains 16 residues. V lost 0 bases to trimming and J lost 2 bases; unmatched junction nucleotides: 2. CDR1 and CDR2 (germline): SGHRS, YFSETQ. CDR3 in amino acids: CASSLGTSANTGELFF. The CDR3 DNA reads as TGCGCCAGCAGCTTGGGGACTAGCGCCAACACCGGGGAGCTGTTTTTT.

The genes are TRBV5-4 and TRBJ1-2, with 8 nucleotides matching TRBD1. The germline V gene has CDR1 SGHNT and CDR2 YYREEE (reference sequence). The CDR3 loop spans 16 amino acids. J lost 7 bases, V lost 5 bases, and 16 bases had no gene match. DNA of the CDR3: TGTGCCAGCAGTATGGGATCCGGGACAGGAGATGGTGGCTACACCTTC. Encoded protein: CASSMGSGTGDGGYTF. The whole variable domain, remainder taken from reference TRBV5-4 and TRBJ1-2, is ETGVTQSPTHLIKTRGQQVTLRCSSQSGHNTVSWYQQALGQGPQFIFQYYREEENGRGNFPPRFSGLQFPNYSSELNVNALELDDSALYLCASSMGSGTGDGGYTFGSGTRLTVV.

J is TRBJ2-7 and V is TRBV18; 10 bases map to TRBD2. CDR1 and CDR2 from the germline V gene are KGHSH and LQKENI. V was pared by 5 bases and J by 6 bases, with 7 bases of the junction left unmatched. There are 14 residues in the CDR3. The CDR3 sequence is CASSSLAGEGEQYF. In nucleotides, the CDR3 is TGTGCCAGCTCAAGTCTAGCGGGAGAAGGCGAGCAGTACTTC. The full variable domain, rest sourced from reference TRBV18 and TRBJ2-7, is NAGVMQNPRHLVRRRGQEARLRCSPMKGHSHVYWYRQLPEEGLKFMVYLQKENIIDESGMPKERFSAEFPKEGPSILRIQQVVRGDSAAYFCASSSLAGEGEQYFGPGTRLTVT.